What follows describes a single T cell receptor beta chain. What this receptor recognizes is not known. Qualities for individual bases were not recorded, and no much larger clone is one base off. The data stem from a study of cytomegalovirus exposure and HLA in healthy donors (dated by TCRdb to the late 2010s). About the investigation overall: An earlier analysis of approximately 590 of the donors reported approximately 270 Gb of sequence data and some 120 million unique TCR beta sequences from about 200 million T cells. A later genetic analysis took genome-wide SNP genotypes for about 55% of the 666 donors and used that subset as a discovery cohort. HLA typing covered class I and class II loci at four-digit resolution. Several DR-DQ haplotypes were handled as single units for association and clustering, since linkage in the cohort was strong. Besides the first cohort of about 730 subjects, a separate validation cohort made up of 120 different subjects was used. To predict cytomegalovirus infection status, the study brought together high-throughput TCR immunosequencing, statistical association of individual TCRs with disease status, and machine learning. An earlier analysis of 587 of the donors used high-throughput TCR beta sequencing to judge whether each TCR beta V gene segment behaved as functional or pseudogenic. Donor age, sex, ethnicity and CMV serostatus were compiled alongside the repertoire data. Every discovery cohort repertoire had been produced on one sequencing platform. A later analysis re-examined previously published TCR beta repertoires from hundreds of donors and added high-resolution HLA genotyping to investigate patterns of TCR occurrence. Rather than drawing on any new phenotypic data, the later analysis identified candidate immune exposures from TCR beta sequences and the way those sequences occurred across donors. About 320 gigabases of sequencing data and 80 million or so unique TCR sequences were included in an early release covering over 600 HLA-typed donors. The number of donors typed differed by locus, with about 629-630 for A, B, C, DRB1 and DQB1, 522 for DQA1, approximately 570 for DPA1, and 400 to 490 for DPB1. The aim of the study was to test whether cataloging public T cell receptors could identify signatures of past pathogen exposure. The T cell repertoires of 666 subjects were profiled by immunosequencing and related to cytomegalovirus serostatus. Across some 400 genotyped donors of the cohort, an average of roughly 250,000 unique TCR beta nucleotide sequences per donor were sequenced, and approximately 17% of those sequences were non-productive. Of the roughly 400 genotyped donors, around 81% fell in the genetic ancestry cluster associated with self-reported Caucasian donors.

The cohort consisted of 600 to 700 healthy bone marrow donors. At the time of sampling, all cohort members were nominally healthy, though unrecorded immune exposures were likely present. The donor tested CMV seronegative and was one of the 352 seronegative cohort members. A peripheral blood sample was provided by each donor, and peripheral blood mononuclear cells were used for TCR beta sequencing. The Qiagen DNeasy Blood Extraction Kit was used to extract genomic DNA from the blood cell samples. Study-wide conclusions, independent of this receptor: A further reported finding was that TCR beta sequences accurately predicted the HLA-A and HLA-B alleles for most subjects in the first cohort. A few of the identified cytomegalovirus-associated TCR beta chains were confirmed in vitro to be specific for cytomegalovirus antigens. While some public TCRs were present in many individuals, most TCR sequences turned up only very rarely across donors. Linkage disequilibrium might explain the correlated functional status among segregating V segments, but an unknown experimental factor could not be ruled out. It was suggested by the authors that the approach could potentially be generalized to other disease states and immunological phenotypes. The classifier was reported to diagnose cytomegalovirus status with high specificity and sensitivity in both the original and validation cohorts. V-gene and J-gene trimming of TCR beta chains was associated with a missense DCLRE1C variant in a later genetic analysis, and the association was replicated in an independent cohort. A later analysis reported that several top co-occurrence clusters appeared linked to parvovirus B19, influenza, CMV and Epstein-Barr virus. A cluster of highly shared sequence variants was judged likely to represent a technical artifact of the sequencing pipeline. A later genetic analysis reported fewer N-insertions in productive TCRs among donors in an Asian-associated ancestry cluster than the approximately 670-donor mean. A later analysis found that HLA-associated TCR beta chains were more clonally expanded and had lower generation probabilities than equally common non-associated chains. Assigning TCR associations to individual alleles was difficult when HLA alleles, especially DR and DQ, strongly co-occurred. An earlier analysis of 587 of the donors showed that most TCR beta V segments appeared in productive rearrangements either about 90% or about 30% of the time, which broadly matched IMGT annotations. The only immune exposure information available for the cohort was CMV serostatus. Because counts were too low, roughly 18 rarely observed V segments, including chromosome 9 orphons, were left out of the earlier analysis of several hundred of the donors. This cohort had only TCR beta chains sequenced, and the lack of alpha or paired-chain data limited which features could be detected. Because HLA typing was missing for some donors at each locus, association tests included only the typed subset. Most CMV-associated TCR beta chains appeared to be HLA-restricted in a later analysis, and the HLA associations seemed to be driven largely by CMV exposure. In the study, approximately 160 TCR beta chains were listed as associated with cytomegalovirus. Presence/absence analyses assumed roughly uniform sequencing depth across donors, an assumption that may not hold. In a later analysis, TCR association rates were found to vary across HLA loci, with the most associated TCRs seen for DRB1 alleles and the fewest for HLA-C alleles. Specific HLA alleles were associated with some 15,000 TCR beta sequences at a false discovery rate of 0.05 in a later analysis.

Libraries were prepared through the immunoSEQ multiplex PCR assay. The multiplex PCR relied on a mix of 60 forward primers for TCR Vbeta segments and 13 reverse primers for TCR Jbeta segments. Amplification of the CDR3 region of rearranged TCR beta genes was performed with a multiplex PCR assay on genomic DNA. The Illumina HiSeq System was used to sequence the amplified TCR beta libraries as 87-base-pair reads. The study's own analysis went as follows. A later analysis tallied roughly 78 million unique TCR beta chains across the 550 to 850 repertoires, and approximately 12 million of those chains were shared by two or more donors. Raw reads were error-corrected and collapsed into unique sequences with a nearest-neighbor algorithm that merged closely related sequences to remove PCR and sequencing errors. To assign V, D and J gene segments, CDR3 sequences were aligned to IMGT reference sequences. For a sequence to be retained, a match of at least six nucleotides was required to both a V gene segment and a J gene segment. Rearrangements were classified as productive when the CDR3 lacked stop codons and remained in frame with V and J, and all other rearrangements were classified as non-productive. CDR3 was defined according to IMGT convention as the region running from the second conserved V-encoded cysteine to the conserved J-encoded phenylalanine. The earlier analysis of 550 to 650 of the donors excluded any sequence lacking an unambiguous match to a single V gene segment. An earlier analysis of about 590 of the donors classified V segments as functional when productive rearrangements were above 56.7% and as segregating when the standard deviation between donors was above 5%. A statistical classification framework was developed to diagnose cytomegalovirus status using the catalog of TCR beta chain sequences. In a later analysis, V and J genes were assigned by comparing TCR nucleotide sequences against IMGT/GENE-DB human TR gene sequences. Using the TCRdist pipeline, a later analysis assigned CDR3 sequences along with most-parsimonious VDJ recombination scenarios. In a later analysis, each TCR beta chain was defined by its CDR3 amino acid sequence together with its V-gene family, and reads without a unique V-gene family were excluded. As a way to deal with suspected cross-contamination and a sequencing artifact, a later analysis dropped nearly 600 nucleotide sequences that were highly shared and had low generation probability. For each public chain, a later analysis derived a clonal expansion index from normalized ranks of inferred template counts within each repertoire. Generation probabilities in a later analysis came from a VDJ recombination model fitted to out-of-frame rearrangements, and those results were checked against IGoR. Hypergeometric tests were used in a later analysis to score TCR-TCR, TCR-HLA and TCR-CMV co-occurrence, with a repertoire-size bias correction applied to the TCR pairs. In a later analysis, false discovery rates were estimated by permuting HLA or CMV assignments 20 times. A later analysis grouped co-occurring TCRs with DBSCAN, adding TCRdist sequence similarity when clustering within HLA-allele-positive subsets. Co-occurrence clustering excluded repertoires with fewer than 30,000 or more than 120,000 public chains, plus five with anomalous nucleotide sharing. Here the immuneACCESS table is served through TCRdb, limited to in-frame sequences with V and J called. Missing clones are a known gap in these copies; in checked studies unresolved V genes cover under half, and the rest lacks a known reason. The V and J calls and clone size are taken from that table; D and trimming were inferred from the DNA. The sample table records around 130,000 clones; more than 80% of these occur just once. The top ten clonotypes cover around 2% of the sample.

The sequence was obtained from a middle-aged man in good health and CMV-seronegative. The sample taken for sequencing was PBMCs.

The CDR3 in this case is CASSVTGVGGNTIYF. The bases read TGTGCCAGCAGTGTAACAGGGGTCGGAGGAAACACCATATATTTT. The sequence joins TRBV27 to TRBJ1-3; 7 of the junction bases match TRBD1. Trimming removed 5 bases from V and 4 bases from J; the gene matches leave 8 bases unexplained. The CDR3 holds 15 amino acids from the cysteine to the phenylalanine. Of the read, only the CDR3 DNA is kept; its 45 bases are in frame from base 1. CDR1 and CDR2 are read off the germline V gene (reference sequence) as MNHEY and SMNVEV.